The rows below give T cell receptor beta chains drawn from one sample of a study of breast tumors, draining lymph nodes, adjacent tissues. From the multiplex PCR reads, TCRdb called clonotypes with MiXCR, one entry per CDR3 protein. The top ten clones hold more than 0.85% of a sample with 200,000 to 300,000 distinct CDR3 sequences, roughly 31% of them seen once. The sample was axillary lymph node tissue. The source is a female donor with breast cancer. Some clones in this sample may be carry-over from other donors' samples. The CDR3 runs from the conserved cysteine through the conserved F or W. Fields, in order: J gene, V gene, CDR3 protein.

TRBJ1-3	TRBV4-1	CASSLSESRAGNTIYF
TRBJ2-5	TRBV7-9	CASSLGGRDQETQYF
TRBJ2-1	TRBV3-1	CASSQDPGTSLIHEQFF
TRBJ2-3	TRBV3-1	CASSQPGLAAKATQYF
TRBJ2-1	TRBV6-1	CASSRRNYNEQFF
TRBJ1-1	TRBV11-1	CASSFGGEAFF
TRBJ1-2	TRBV5-5	CASSFGGRGGYTF
TRBJ2-1	TRBV2	CASSDLGGAGGYNEQFF
TRBJ1-2	TRBV18	CASSPDTESYGYTF
TRBJ1-2	TRBV11-2	CASSLGPGGYTF
TRBJ2-3	TRBV28	CAPPGQHTDTQYF
TRBJ1-3	TRBV10-3	CAIRDKQGVSSAGNTIYF
TRBJ2-3	TRBV9	CASARTGSTDTQYF
TRBJ2-2	TRBV14	CASSQDVGWRNTGELSW
TRBJ2-1	TRBV6-6	CASSPEDGRSGREQFF
TRBJ2-5	TRBV12-3/TRBV12-4	CASGRVGGETQYF
TRBJ2-7	TRBV5-6	CASSLSDEQYF
TRBJ1-5	TRBV19	CASSIVLGSNQPQHF
TRBJ1-2	TRBV19	CASNPRAREYGYTF
TRBJ1-1	TRBV12-3/TRBV12-4	CASRPPGLRVTEAFF
TRBJ1-3	TRBV6-5	CASSHPTLWGAYGNTIYF
TRBJ2-3	TRBV12-3/TRBV12-4	CASTLGGLAGTDTQYF